The source of this TCR beta chain is a study of OX40 agonist ivuxolimab in advanced cancers. The V gene lost 0 bases and the J gene lost 4 bases, with 8 bases spanning the gap. Germline V CDR1 and CDR2: SGHDT, YYEEEE. This CDR3 has 14 amino acids. Sequencing used immunoSEQ multiplex PCR; TCRdb keeps in-frame clones, though not all of them. Of 15,000 to 20,000 clones listed, 90% are singletons. The chain carries TRBV5-6 and TRBJ2-1, with D tentatively TRBD1 (6 bases). Sequenced here: CD4+ or CD8+ T cells sorted from blood, sampled in a trial of the OX40 agonist ivuxolimab. The clonotype was recovered from an adult with an advanced solid tumor such as melanoma, head and neck, liver or kidney cancer. The CDR3 sequence is CASSLVDRYNEQFF. CDR3 DNA: TGTGCCAGCAGCTTGGTGGACAGATACAATGAGCAGTTCTTC.